This T cell receptor beta chain is from a study of shared clonotypes between healthy human individuals. Germline CDR1 reads LNHDA; CDR2 reads SQIVND (reference sequence). Trimming cost V 5 bases and J 1 base, with 9 bases left between them. The CDR3 is 13 residues long. This was a deep-level run. Generated by immunoSEQ multiplex PCR, the TCRdb table keeps only in-frame clones and is missing some. The data show approximately 1.5 million clones, 95% to 99% seen once. The chain recombines TRBV19 with TRBJ2-7; D may be TRBD2 (5 bases). Material: naive CD4+ T cells sorted from blood. Subset reported: CD45RA+ positively selected. The TCR originated in a man between 25 and 39 years old in good health. CDR3 sequence reads: CASSVGVSYEQYF. DNA of the CDR3: TGTGCCAGTAGTGTCGGGGTATCCTACGAGCAGTACTTC. The complete variable domain, with remaining parts taken from reference TRBV19 and TRBJ2-7, reads DGGITQSPKYLFRKEGQNVTLSCEQNLNHDAMYWYRQDPGQGLRLIYYSQIVNDFQKGDIAEGYSVSREKKESFPLTVTSAQKNPTAFYLCASSVGVSYEQYFGPGTRLTVT.